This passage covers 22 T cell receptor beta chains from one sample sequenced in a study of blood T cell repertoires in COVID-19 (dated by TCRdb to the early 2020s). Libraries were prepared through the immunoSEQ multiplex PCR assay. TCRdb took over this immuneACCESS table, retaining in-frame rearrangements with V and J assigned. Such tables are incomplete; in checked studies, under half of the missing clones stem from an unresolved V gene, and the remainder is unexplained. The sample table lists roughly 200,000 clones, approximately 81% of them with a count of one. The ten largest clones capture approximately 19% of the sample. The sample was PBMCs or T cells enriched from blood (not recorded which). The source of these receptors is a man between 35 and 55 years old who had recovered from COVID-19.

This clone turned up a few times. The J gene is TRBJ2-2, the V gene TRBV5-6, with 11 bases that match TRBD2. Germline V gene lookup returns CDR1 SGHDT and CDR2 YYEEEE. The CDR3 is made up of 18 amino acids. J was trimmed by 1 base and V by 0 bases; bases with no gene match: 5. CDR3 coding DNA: TGTGCCAGCAGCTTGGTCTCCGGACTAGCGGGGAACACCGGGGAGCTGTTTTTT. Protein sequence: CASSLVSGLAGNTGELFF.

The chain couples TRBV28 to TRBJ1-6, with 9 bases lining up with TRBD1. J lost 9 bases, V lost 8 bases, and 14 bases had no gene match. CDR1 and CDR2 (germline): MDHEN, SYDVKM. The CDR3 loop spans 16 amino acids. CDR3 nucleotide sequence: TGTGCCAGCCGGGATTTTATGGGACAGGGCAGTTCACCCCTCCACTTT. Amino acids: CASRDFMGQGSSPLHF.

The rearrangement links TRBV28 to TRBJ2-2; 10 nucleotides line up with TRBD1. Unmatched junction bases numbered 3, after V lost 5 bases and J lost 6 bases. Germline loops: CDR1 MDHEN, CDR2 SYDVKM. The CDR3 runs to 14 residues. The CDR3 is CASSRTGGSGELFF. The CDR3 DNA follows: TGTGCCAGCAGTCGGACAGGGGGATCCGGGGAGCTGTTTTTT. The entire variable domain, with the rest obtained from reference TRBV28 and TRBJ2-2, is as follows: DVKVTQSSRYLVKRTGEKVFLECVQDMDHENMFWYRQDPGLGLRLIYFSYDVKMKEKGDIPEGYSVSREKKERFSLILESASTNQTSMYLCASSRTGGSGELFFGEGSRLTVL.

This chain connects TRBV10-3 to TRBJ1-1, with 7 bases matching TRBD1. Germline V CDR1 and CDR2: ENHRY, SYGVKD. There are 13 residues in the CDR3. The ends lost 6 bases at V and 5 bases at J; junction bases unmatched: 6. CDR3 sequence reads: CAIRTGEVTEAFF. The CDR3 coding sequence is TGTGCCATCAGAACAGGGGAAGTAACTGAAGCTTTCTTT.

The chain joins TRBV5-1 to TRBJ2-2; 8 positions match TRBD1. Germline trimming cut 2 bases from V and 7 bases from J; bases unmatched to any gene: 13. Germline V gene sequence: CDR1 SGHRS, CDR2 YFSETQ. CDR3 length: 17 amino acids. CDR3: CASSFFQGAKVGGELFF. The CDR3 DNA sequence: TGCGCCAGCAGCTTTTTTCAGGGGGCGAAGGTCGGCGGGGAGCTGTTTTTT. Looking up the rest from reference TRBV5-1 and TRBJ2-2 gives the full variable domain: KAGVTQTPRYLIKTRGQQVTLSCSPISGHRSVSWYQQTPGQGLQFLFEYFSETQRNKGNFPGRFSGRQFSNSRSEMNVSTLELGDSALYLCASSFFQGAKVGGELFFGEGSRLTVL.

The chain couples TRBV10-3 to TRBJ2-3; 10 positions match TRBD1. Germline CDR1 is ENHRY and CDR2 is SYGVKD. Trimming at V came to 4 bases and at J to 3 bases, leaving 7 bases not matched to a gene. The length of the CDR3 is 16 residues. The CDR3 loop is CAISARDRGVTDTQYF. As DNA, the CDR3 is TGTGCCATCAGTGCCCGGGACAGGGGCGTAACAGATACGCAGTATTTT.

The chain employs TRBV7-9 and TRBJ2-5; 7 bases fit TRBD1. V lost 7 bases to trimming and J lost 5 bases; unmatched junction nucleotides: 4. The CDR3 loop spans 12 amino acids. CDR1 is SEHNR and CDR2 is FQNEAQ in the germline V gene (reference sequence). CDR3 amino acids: CASTQGDETQYF. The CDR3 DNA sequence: TGTGCCAGCACCCAGGGGGATGAGACCCAGTACTTC. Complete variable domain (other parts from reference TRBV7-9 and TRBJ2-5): DTGVSQNPRHKITKRGQNVTFRCDPISEHNRLYWYRQTLGQGPEFLTYFQNEAQLEKSRLLSDRFSAERPKGSFSTLEIQRTEQGDSAMYLCASTQGDETQYFGPGTRLLVL.

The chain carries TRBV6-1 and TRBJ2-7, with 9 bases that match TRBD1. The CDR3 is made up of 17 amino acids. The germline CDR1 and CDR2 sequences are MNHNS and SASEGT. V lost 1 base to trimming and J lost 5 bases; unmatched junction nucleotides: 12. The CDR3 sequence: CASSEVGSGDRDDEQYF. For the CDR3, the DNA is TGTGCCAGCAGTGAAGTCGGGAGCGGGGACAGGGACGACGAGCAGTACTTC.

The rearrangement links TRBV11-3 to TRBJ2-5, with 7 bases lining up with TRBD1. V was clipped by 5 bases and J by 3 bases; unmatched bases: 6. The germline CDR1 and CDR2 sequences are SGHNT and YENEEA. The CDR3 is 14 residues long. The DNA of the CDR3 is TGTGCCAGCAGCCCTGGACAGGCGAAAGAGACCCAGTACTTC. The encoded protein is CASSPGQAKETQYF.

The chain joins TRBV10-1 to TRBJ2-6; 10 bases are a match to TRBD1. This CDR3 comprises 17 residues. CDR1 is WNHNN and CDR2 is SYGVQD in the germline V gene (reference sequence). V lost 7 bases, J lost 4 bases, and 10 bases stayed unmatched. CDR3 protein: CASIPGQGTCGANVLTF. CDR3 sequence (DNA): TGCGCCAGCATCCCGGGACAGGGGACGTGCGGGGCCAACGTCCTGACTTTC.

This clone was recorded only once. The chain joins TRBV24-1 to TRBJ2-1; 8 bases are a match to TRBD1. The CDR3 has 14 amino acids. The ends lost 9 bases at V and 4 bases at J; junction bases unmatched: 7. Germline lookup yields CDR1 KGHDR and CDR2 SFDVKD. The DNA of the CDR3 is TGTGCCACCTCCGGGACAGGTTTTTACAATGAGCAGTTCTTC. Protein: CATSGTGFYNEQFF.

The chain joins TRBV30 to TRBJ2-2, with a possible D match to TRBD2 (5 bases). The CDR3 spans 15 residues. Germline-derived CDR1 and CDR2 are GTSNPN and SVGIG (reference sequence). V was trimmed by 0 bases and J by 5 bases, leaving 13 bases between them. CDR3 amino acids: CAWSVQSRETGELFF. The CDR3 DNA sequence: TGTGCCTGGAGTGTACAATCCCGGGAAACCGGGGAGCTGTTTTTT.

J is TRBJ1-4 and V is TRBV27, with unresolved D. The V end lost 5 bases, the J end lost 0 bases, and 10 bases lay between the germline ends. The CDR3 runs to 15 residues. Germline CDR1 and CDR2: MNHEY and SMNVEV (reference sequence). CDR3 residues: CASSPQLATNEKLFF. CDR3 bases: TGTGCCAGCAGTCCACAGCTTGCAACTAATGAAAAACTGTTTTTT.

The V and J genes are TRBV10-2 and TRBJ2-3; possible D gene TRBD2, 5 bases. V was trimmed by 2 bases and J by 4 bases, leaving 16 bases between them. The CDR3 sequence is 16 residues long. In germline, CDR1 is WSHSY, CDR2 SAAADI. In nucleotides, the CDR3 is TGCGCCAGCAGTGAGATCGGGGTGGGTGGCCCAGATACGCAGTATTTT. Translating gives CASSEIGVGGPDTQYF.

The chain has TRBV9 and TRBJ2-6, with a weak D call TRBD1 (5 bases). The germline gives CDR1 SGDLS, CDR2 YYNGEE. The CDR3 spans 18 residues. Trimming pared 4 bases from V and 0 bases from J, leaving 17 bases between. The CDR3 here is CASSPEDVGVSGANVLTF. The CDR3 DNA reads TGTGCCAGCAGCCCAGAGGACGTAGGGGTCTCTGGGGCCAACGTCCTGACTTTC.

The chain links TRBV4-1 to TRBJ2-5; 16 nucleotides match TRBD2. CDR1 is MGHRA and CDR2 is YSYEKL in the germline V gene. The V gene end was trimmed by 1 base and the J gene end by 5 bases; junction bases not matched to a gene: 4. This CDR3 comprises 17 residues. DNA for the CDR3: TGCGCCAGCAGCCAAGGGGGACTAGCGGGAGGGCAGGAGACCCAGTACTTC. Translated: CASSQGGLAGGQETQYF.

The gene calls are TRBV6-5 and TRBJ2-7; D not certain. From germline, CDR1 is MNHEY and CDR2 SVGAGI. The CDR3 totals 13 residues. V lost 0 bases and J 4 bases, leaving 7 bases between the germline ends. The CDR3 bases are TGTGCCAGCAGTTACTCTTCAGAATACGAGCAGTACTTC. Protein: CASSYSSEYEQYF.

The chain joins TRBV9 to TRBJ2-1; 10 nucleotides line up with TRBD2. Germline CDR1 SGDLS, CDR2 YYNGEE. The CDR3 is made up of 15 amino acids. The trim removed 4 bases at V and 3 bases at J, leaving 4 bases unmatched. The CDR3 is CASSSTSGVYNEQFF. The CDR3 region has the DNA TGTGCCAGCAGCTCCACTAGCGGGGTCTACAATGAGCAGTTCTTC.

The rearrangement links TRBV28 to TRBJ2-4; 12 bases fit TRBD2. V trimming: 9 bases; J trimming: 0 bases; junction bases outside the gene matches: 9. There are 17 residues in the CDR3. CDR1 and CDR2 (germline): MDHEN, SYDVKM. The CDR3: CASHPGLAGLAKNIQYF. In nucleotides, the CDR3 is TGTGCCAGTCACCCCGGACTAGCGGGACTAGCCAAAAACATTCAGTACTTC.

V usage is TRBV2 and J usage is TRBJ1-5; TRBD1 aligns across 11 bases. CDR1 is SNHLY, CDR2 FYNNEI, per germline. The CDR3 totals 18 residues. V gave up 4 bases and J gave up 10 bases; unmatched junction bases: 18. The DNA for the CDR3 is TGTGCCAGCAGTGCCGGGACAGGGGGGCTTGGTGATCAGGTACCCCAGCATTTT. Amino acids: CASSAGTGGLGDQVPQHF.

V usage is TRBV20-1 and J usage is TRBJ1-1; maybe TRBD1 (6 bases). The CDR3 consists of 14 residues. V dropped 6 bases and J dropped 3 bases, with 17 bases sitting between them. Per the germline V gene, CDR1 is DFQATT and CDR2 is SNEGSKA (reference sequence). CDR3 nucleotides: TGCAGTGCAAGTCTCGACACAGGGTACACTGAAGCTTTCTTT. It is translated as CSASLDTGYTEAFF.

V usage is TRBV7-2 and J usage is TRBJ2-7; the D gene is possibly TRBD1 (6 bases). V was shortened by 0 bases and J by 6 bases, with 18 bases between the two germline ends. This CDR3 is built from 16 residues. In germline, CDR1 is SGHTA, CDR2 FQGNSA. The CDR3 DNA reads TGTGCCAGCAGCTTAGCGTGGCAGGGGAAGTTGGTCGAGCAGTACTTC. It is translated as CASSLAWQGKLVEQYF.